Listed below are T cell receptor beta chains from one sample, sequenced in a study of cytomegalovirus exposure and HLA in healthy donors. Profiling relied on immunoSEQ multiplex PCR, and the TCRdb table lists in-frame clones only, not all of them. The sample carries more than 30,000 clones, about two thirds recorded once. The sample consisted of PBMCs. The receptors originated from a man aged 35-49 years in good health and CMV-seropositive. Each CDR3 is given with its conserved first and last residue. Each record gives: J gene, clone size, V gene, D gene, CDR3 protein, CDR3 DNA. D genes are given only for firm matches. The size entry is marked missing in some rows and otherwise reads once, few, many or a size class.

j_call: TRBJ2-4
clone_size: -
v_call: TRBV5-4
d_call: TRBD1
cdr3_aa: CASSRDRAFNKNIQYF
cdr3_nt: TGTGCCAGCAGTCGTGACAGGGCTTTTAACAAAAACATTCAGTACTTC

j_call: TRBJ2-5
clone_size: -
v_call: TRBV4-1
d_call: TRBD1
cdr3_aa: CASSQVAGTAETQYF
cdr3_nt: TGCGCCAGCAGCCAAGTGGCCGGGACAGCAGAGACCCAGTACTTC

j_call: TRBJ2-5
clone_size: -
v_call: TRBV14
d_call: -
cdr3_aa: CASSPRPQASETQYF
cdr3_nt: TGTGCCAGCAGCCCCCGCCCCCAGGCGAGCGAGACCCAGTACTTC

j_call: TRBJ2-7
clone_size: -
v_call: TRBV30
d_call: TRBD2
cdr3_aa: CAWSGQGLAEQYF
cdr3_nt: TGTGCCTGGAGTGGCCAAGGACTAGCGGAACAGTACTTC

j_call: TRBJ2-7
clone_size: few
v_call: TRBV6-1
d_call: -
cdr3_aa: CASKGGWGDEQYF
cdr3_nt: TGTGCCAGCAAGGGGGGGTGGGGGGACGAGCAGTACTTC

j_call: TRBJ1-1
clone_size: -
v_call: TRBV7-6
d_call: -
cdr3_aa: CASSWTVIAEAFF
cdr3_nt: TGTGCCAGCAGCTGGACAGTTATCGCTGAAGCTTTCTTT

j_call: TRBJ1-6
clone_size: -
v_call: TRBV11-2
d_call: -
cdr3_aa: CASSPVRLPGLVFSPLHF
cdr3_nt: TGTGCCAGCAGCCCAGTCCGACTGCCCGGCCTCGTCTTTTCACCCCTCCACTTT

j_call: TRBJ1-6
clone_size: -
v_call: TRBV5-1
d_call: -
cdr3_aa: CASRLLDCYHSPLHF
cdr3_nt: TGCGCCAGCAGGTTGCTAGACTGCTATCATTCACCCCTCCACTTT

j_call: TRBJ1-5
clone_size: -
v_call: TRBV7-9
d_call: -
cdr3_aa: CASSARETSNQPQHF
cdr3_nt: TGTGCCAGCAGCGCGAGGGAGACAAGCAATCAGCCCCAGCATTTT

j_call: TRBJ1-2
clone_size: few
v_call: TRBV15
d_call: TRBD1
cdr3_aa: CATSRDRAGYGYTF
cdr3_nt: TGTGCCACCAGCCGTGACAGGGCGGGCTATGGCTACACCTTC

j_call: TRBJ2-1
clone_size: -
v_call: TRBV7-6
d_call: -
cdr3_aa: CASSPGGPYNEQFF
cdr3_nt: TGTGCCAGCAGCCCGGGGGGCCCCTACAATGAGCAGTTCTTC

j_call: TRBJ1-5
clone_size: few
v_call: TRBV4-1
d_call: -
cdr3_aa: CASSQDRGGLNSNQPQHF
cdr3_nt: TGCGCCAGCAGCCAAGATCGGGGGGGGCTAAATAGCAATCAGCCCCAGCATTTT

j_call: TRBJ1-3
clone_size: once
v_call: TRBV9
d_call: -
cdr3_aa: CASSVSGTTGNTIYF
cdr3_nt: TGTGCCAGCAGCGTAAGCGGGACAACTGGAAACACCATATATTTT

j_call: TRBJ2-1
clone_size: -
v_call: TRBV29-1
d_call: TRBD1
cdr3_aa: CSSDRVDEQFF
cdr3_nt: TGCAGCTCCGACAGGGTGGATGAGCAGTTCTTC

j_call: TRBJ1-1
clone_size: -
v_call: TRBV6-5
d_call: TRBD1
cdr3_aa: CASSPQGDRVTEAFF
cdr3_nt: TGTGCCAGCAGTCCACAAGGGGACAGGGTCACTGAAGCTTTCTTT

j_call: TRBJ1-4
clone_size: -
v_call: TRBV9
d_call: -
cdr3_aa: CASGTGGWAEKLFF
cdr3_nt: TGTGCCAGCGGAACCGGGGGGTGGGCTGAAAAACTGTTTTTT

j_call: TRBJ1-5
clone_size: -
v_call: TRBV30
d_call: -
cdr3_aa: CAWGEAGSQHF
cdr3_nt: TGTGCCTGGGGAGAGGCGGGGTCCCAGCATTTT

j_call: TRBJ2-3
clone_size: -
v_call: TRBV28
d_call: TRBD2
cdr3_aa: CASSLWTSGGTDTQYF
cdr3_nt: TGTGCCAGCAGTTTATGGACTAGCGGGGGCACAGATACGCAGTATTTT

j_call: TRBJ1-1
clone_size: -
v_call: TRBV25-1
d_call: -
cdr3_aa: CASSESGGNTEAFF
cdr3_nt: TGTGCCAGCAGTGAATCCGGGGGGAACACTGAAGCTTTCTTT

j_call: TRBJ2-5
clone_size: -
v_call: TRBV7-2
d_call: TRBD2
cdr3_aa: CASSTRTSGGGETQYF
cdr3_nt: TGTGCCAGCAGCACCAGGACTAGCGGGGGGGGAGAGACCCAGTACTTC

j_call: TRBJ1-2
clone_size: -
v_call: TRBV20-1
d_call: -
cdr3_aa: CSAETEYGYTF
cdr3_nt: TGCAGTGCAGAGACAGAGTATGGCTACACCTTC

j_call: TRBJ1-2
clone_size: -
v_call: TRBV7-3
d_call: TRBD1
cdr3_aa: CASSLGAGTGYGYTF
cdr3_nt: TGTGCCAGCAGCTTGGGGGCCGGGACAGGTTATGGCTACACCTTC

j_call: TRBJ2-1
clone_size: -
v_call: TRBV11-1
d_call: TRBD2
cdr3_aa: CASSFLAGGNEQFF
cdr3_nt: TGTGCCAGCAGCTTCCTAGCGGGGGGCAATGAGCAGTTCTTC

j_call: TRBJ2-3
clone_size: few
v_call: TRBV6-1
d_call: TRBD1
cdr3_aa: CASSGSPGQGTPSTDTQYF
cdr3_nt: TGTGCCAGCAGTGGATCGCCGGGACAGGGGACGCCAAGCACAGATACGCAGTATTTT

j_call: TRBJ2-7
clone_size: few
v_call: TRBV19
d_call: TRBD1
cdr3_aa: CASSEGGSPAYEQYF
cdr3_nt: TGTGCCAGTAGTGAAGGGGGCAGTCCAGCCTACGAGCAGTACTTC

j_call: TRBJ2-7
clone_size: -
v_call: TRBV28
d_call: TRBD1
cdr3_aa: CASSPPRQGSYEQYF
cdr3_nt: TGTGCCAGCAGTCCACCGCGACAGGGCTCCTACGAGCAGTACTTC